Sequencing of this T cell receptor (beta chain) was carried out in a study of T cell repertoires in cytomegalovirus infection. The wider study: Indicated by public TCR beta signatures were CMV infection and matching HLA type.

MiXCR, run by TCRdb on the reads, gives a single entry per CDR3 protein. The sample records roughly 320,000 distinct CDR3 sequences, around 10% being singletons. The V gene lost 1 base and the J gene lost 3 bases, with 6 bases spanning the gap. Germline values: CDR1 MNHEY, CDR2 SVGAGI. The CDR3 has 13 residues. Overall study findings and caveats: Cumulated frequencies of public TCR beta families served to identify carriers of CMV plus the relevant HLA. Dominant in the ex vivo response were TCR beta clonotypes restricted by HLA-C and specific for CMV.

This clonotype occurred many times. Antigen: not known. Sequences were obtained from PBMCs. The receptor's source is a human donor in good health (CMV status not recorded). Some clones in this sample may be carry-over from other donors' samples. The chain carries TRBV6-5 and TRBJ2-5; D not resolved. CDR3 loop: CASSYYEEETQYF. In DNA, the CDR3 is TGTGCCAGCAGTTACTACGAGGAAGAGACCCAGTACTTC.